Below, 20 T cell receptor beta chains from the same sample are listed, as sequenced in a study of blood T cell repertoires in COVID-19. Using immunoSEQ multiplex PCR, the repertoire was profiled, and TCRdb retains in-frame clones only, with some absent. The table lists fewer than 350,000 clones, nearly 90% of them singletons, with about 1.7% in the top ten. Sequences were obtained from PBMCs or T cells enriched from blood (not recorded which). Receptor source: a woman under 30 with acute COVID-19.

V is TRBV3-1 (or the pseudogene TRBV3-2) and J is TRBJ1-4, with D possibly matching TRBD1 (6 bases). The V and J ends lost 5 bases and 8 bases respectively, with 15 bases between them. The CDR3 sequence is 14 residues long. Germline values: CDR1 LGHDT, CDR2 YNNKEL (reference sequence). The CDR3: CASSYAGVGEKLFF. The CDR3 DNA reads as TGTGCCAGCAGCTATGCAGGGGTAGGAGAAAAACTGTTTTTT.

This chain connects TRBV3-1 (or the pseudogene TRBV3-2) to TRBJ2-7, with 9 bases that match TRBD2. Germline lookup yields CDR1 LGHDT and CDR2 YNNKEL (reference sequence). The CDR3 is 19 amino acids. With V trimmed by 0 bases and J by 6 bases, 18 bases remained unmatched. The CDR3 coding sequence is TGTGCCAGCAGCCAAGATCTTGGGGGTGCGGGAGGGCCTTTTCTCGAGCAGTACTTC. As protein: CASSQDLGGAGGPFLEQYF.

The rearrangement links TRBV9 to TRBJ2-1; D is possibly TRBD2 (5 bases). The CDR3 covers 15 residues. Trimming left V 1 base short and J 6 bases short, with 14 bases between. CDR1 SGDLS and CDR2 YYNGEE come from the germline V gene. This CDR3 is CASSVNLAAANEQFF. For the CDR3, the DNA is TGTGCCAGCAGCGTAAACCTAGCTGCGGCCAATGAGCAGTTCTTC.

This rearrangement joins TRBV5-5 to TRBJ1-4; the D is unclear. This CDR3 spans 12 amino acids. The germline V and J ends were trimmed by 3 bases and 4 bases, with 4 bases remaining between them. The germline gives CDR1 SGHKS, CDR2 YYEKEE (reference sequence). The CDR3 here is CASSYNNEKLFF. CDR3 in DNA: TGTGCCAGCAGCTACAATAATGAAAAACTGTTTTTT.

This rearrangement joins TRBV5-8 to TRBJ2-1, with D perhaps TRBD1 (5 bases). Germline V gives CDR1 SGHTS, CDR2 YDEGEE. Trimming removed 0 bases from V and 6 bases from J, with 10 bases in between. This CDR3 has 14 amino acids. Here the CDR3 DNA reads TGTGCCAGCAGCTTGGCTCGACAGCCCAATGAGCAGTTCTTC. Protein product: CASSLARQPNEQFF.

This clone came up once. The chain joins TRBV18 to TRBJ1-1; weak D call: TRBD1 (5 bases). From germline, CDR1 is KGHSH and CDR2 LQKENI. The CDR3 extends over 14 amino acids. V was trimmed by 4 bases and J by 0 bases, leaving 9 bases between them. The CDR3 here is CASSLLGVNTEAFF. For the CDR3, the DNA is TGTGCCAGCTCACTGTTAGGGGTGAACACTGAAGCTTTCTTT.

This rearrangement joins TRBV12-2 to TRBJ2-1; the D segment call TRBD2 is taken from the table without a DNA check. TRBV12-2 is marked as a pseudogene. The CDR3 is 15 amino acids. The CDR3 loop reads CASRCIGLAGNEQFF. CDR3 nucleotide sequence: TGTGCAAGTCGCTGCATAGGACTAGCGGGCAATGAGCAGTTCTTC.

This clone was counted only a few times. The chain employs TRBV7-6 and TRBJ1-4; D is unresolved. The CDR3 is 15 amino acids. Germline V gene data show CDR1 as SGHVS and CDR2 as FNYEAQ. Trimming removed 1 base at V and 3 bases at J, with 9 bases between. CDR3 nucleotide sequence: TGTGCCAGCAGCTTAGTCGCAGGTTCTAATGAAAAACTGTTTTTT. Amino acids: CASSLVAGSNEKLFF.

The chain joins TRBV4-1 to TRBJ1-6; D call uncertain. The V gene lost 4 bases and the J gene lost 7 bases, with 11 bases spanning the gap. Germline V lookup: CDR1 MGHRA, CDR2 YSYEKL. The CDR3 spans 14 residues. DNA of the CDR3: TGCGCCAGCAGCCGAGCGGTCGACAATTCACCCCTCCACTTT. Residues: CASSRAVDNSPLHF.

The CDR3 reads CASSPRREVYEQYF. The DNA of the CDR3 is TGTGCCAGCTCCCCCCGGCGGGAGGTGTACGAGCAGTACTTC. The rearrangement links TRBV11-1 to TRBJ2-7; 8 bases map to TRBD2. V dropped 8 bases and J dropped 4; count of bases not matched to a gene: 10. Germline V gene data show CDR1 as SGHAT and CDR2 as FQDESV (reference sequence). This CDR3 spans 14 amino acids.

The chain couples TRBV6-1 to TRBJ1-4; D uncertain. CDR1 is MNHNS, CDR2 SASEGT, per germline. This CDR3 has 19 residues. The V end was cut by 2 bases, the J end by 0 bases, with 19 bases between. Here the CDR3 DNA reads TGTGCCAGCAGTGAAAAGACACGTATCGTTCTCGCAACTAATGAAAAACTGTTTTTT. It specifies CASSEKTRIVLATNEKLFF.

V usage is TRBV27 and J usage is TRBJ2-7; a weak D match, TRBD2 (6 bases). Germline V gives CDR1 MNHEY, CDR2 SMNVEV (reference sequence). V lost 5 bases and J lost 4, with 15 bases in between. This CDR3 contains 14 residues. The DNA for the CDR3 is TGTGCCAGCAGTGTCCCGGGACTCCCGTACGAGCAGTACTTC. This codes for CASSVPGLPYEQYF.

In its sample, this clone was seen once. This sequence joins TRBV28 and TRBJ2-7; 9 bases line up with TRBD2. The CDR3 extends over 14 amino acids. With 4 bases clipped from V and 6 bases from J, the junction kept 7 bases outside the gene matches. Germline V lookup: CDR1 MDHEN, CDR2 SYDVKM. The CDR3 coding sequence is TGTGCCAGCAGTTCACCGGGACTAGCTGCCGAGCAGTACTTC. It codes for CASSSPGLAAEQYF.

This chain connects TRBV13 to TRBJ2-7; TRBD2 might be the D (5 bases). Germline CDR1 reads PRHDT; CDR2 reads FYEKMQ (reference sequence). With 1 base removed from V and 6 bases from J, the gap between germline ends came to 16 bases. The CDR3 has 15 residues. The CDR3 DNA sequence: TGTGCCAGCAGCTTAGTGGGAGCCCTTGGTTTCGAGCAGTACTTC. It encodes CASSLVGALGFEQYF.

J is TRBJ2-3 and V is TRBV19, with TRBD2 matching 7 bases. From germline, CDR1 is LNHDA and CDR2 SQIVND (reference sequence). The CDR3 is 12 residues long. The ends lost 8 bases at V and 3 bases at J; junction bases unmatched: 2. CDR3 in DNA: TGTGCCAGTGGGAGGGGTACAGATACGCAGTATTTT. Protein: CASGRGTDTQYF. Variable domain in full (rest from reference TRBV19 and TRBJ2-3): DGGITQSPKYLFRKEGQNVTLSCEQNLNHDAMYWYRQDPGQGLRLIYYSQIVNDFQKGDIAEGYSVSREKKESFPLTVTSAQKNPTAFYLCASGRGTDTQYFGPGTRLTVL.

With respect to this clone: Other DNA sequences from this sample encode an identical CDR3 as well. The V and J genes are TRBV11-2 and TRBJ2-1, with 9 bases identical to TRBD2. The junction had 3 bases not matched to a gene; V was cut back by 1 base and J by 5 bases. The CDR3 contains 15 residues. Germline lookup yields CDR1 SGHAT and CDR2 FQNNGV. Here the CDR3 DNA reads TGTGCCAGCAGCTTAGGTAGCGGGGGCCACAATGAGCAGTTCTTC. Protein sequence: CASSLGSGGHNEQFF.

V usage is TRBV5-1 and J usage is TRBJ1-6; 7 bases fit TRBD1. CDR3 length: 15 residues. CDR1 is SGHRS, CDR2 YFSETQ, per germline. V lost 4 bases and J lost 4; bases outside the gene matches: 5. The DNA for the CDR3 is TGCGCCAGCAGCATCGGACAGGTTTATAATTCACCCCTCCACTTT. Translating it yields CASSIGQVYNSPLHF.

In DNA, the CDR3 is TGTGCCTGGAGTGTATTTGTAGGGGATACCTCACCCCTCCACTTT. Its translation: CAWSVFVGDTSPLHF. V gene TRBV30 combines with J gene TRBJ1-6; D perhaps matches TRBD1 (5 bases). The V gene's germline CDR1 is GTSNPN and CDR2 SVGIG (reference sequence). Trimming took off 0 bases at V and 10 bases at J, with 16 bases between the two ends. The CDR3 has 15 amino acids.

V is TRBV15 and J is TRBJ2-3, with D unresolved. Deletions cut 0 bases from V and 2 bases from J, with 6 bases between. This CDR3 is 14 amino acids long. CDR1 is LNHNV and CDR2 is YYDKDF in the germline V gene (reference sequence). This CDR3 is CATSRDLYTDTQYF. The CDR3 region has the DNA TGTGCCACCAGCAGAGATCTCTACACAGATACGCAGTATTTT.

V gene TRBV21-1 combines with J gene TRBJ2-7; TRBD2 was called by the table and not checked on the DNA. TRBV21-1 is a documented pseudogene. CDR3 length equals 17 residues. CDR3 in amino acids: CASSKLGGQGFSYEQYF. DNA for the CDR3: TGTGCCAGCAGCAAACTGGGGGGGCAGGGGTTTTCGTACGAGCAGTACTTC.